A single sample gave rise to the 25 T cell receptor beta chains below, sequenced in a study of T cells in Graves' hyperthyroidism and ophthalmopathy. Amplified TCR beta CDR3 regions derived from RNA transcripts. HTBI primers were employed in a first-round RT-PCR of the TCR CDR3. One entry per CDR3 protein results from TCRdb running MiXCR on the multiplex PCR reads. This table has around 700,000 distinct CDR3 sequences, approximately 18% appearing once. Sequencing was carried out using blood. The receptor source for this set is a woman between 50 and 59 years old with Graves' hyperthyroidism that later progressed to Graves' ophthalmopathy.

This clonotype was seen repeatedly, ten times or more. This sequence joins TRBV18 and TRBJ2-5; the D gene is possibly TRBD1 (6 bases). V was cut by 3 bases and J by 9 bases, with 14 bases left in between. The CDR3 covers 13 residues. Germline V gene data show CDR1 as KGHSH and CDR2 as LQKENI. The CDR3 loop is CASSPRDKPAQYF. The CDR3 DNA is TGTGCCAGCTCACCGAGGGACAAGCCGGCCCAGTACTTC.

This clonotype was observed at least ten times. The CDR3 sequence is CASSPGQSSSYGYTF. CDR3 nucleotides: TGTGCCAGCAGCCCGGGACAGTCCTCCTCCTATGGCTACACCTTC. The rearrangement joins TRBV9 to TRBJ1-2; TRBD1 aligns across 7 bases. The J segment lost 4 bases and the V segment lost 4 bases, leaving 10 bases of the junction unmatched. This CDR3 region has 15 residues. CDR1 is SGDLS and CDR2 is YYNGEE in the germline V gene. Full variable domain (remainder filled in from reference TRBV9 and TRBJ1-2): DSGVTQTPKHLITATGQRVTLRCSPRSGDLSVYWYQQSLDQGLQFLIQYYNGEERAKGNILERFSAQQFPDLHSELNLSSLELGDSALYFCASSPGQSSSYGYTFGSGTRLTVV.

The CDR3 nucleotides are TGTGCCAGCAGTTTATTCAGCATCGCGAACACCGGGGAGCTGTTTTTT. Translating gives CASSLFSIANTGELFF. The chain carries TRBV27 and TRBJ2-2; D call uncertain. V shed 1 base and J shed 0 bases, with 9 bases lying between them. In germline, CDR1 is MNHEY, CDR2 SMNVEV (reference sequence). CDR3 size: 16 residues.

The CDR3 reads CASSEARRGPEAFF. The DNA for the CDR3 is TGCGCCAGCAGTGAAGCCCGGAGAGGTCCTGAAGCTTTCTTT. The rearrangement joins TRBV10-1 to TRBJ1-1; D is unclear. Germline lookup yields CDR1 WNHNN and CDR2 SYGVQD (reference sequence). The CDR3 extends over 14 amino acids. V was cut by 3 bases and J by 6 bases, with 14 bases left in between.

This clonotype has a handful of counts. J is TRBJ1-6 and V is TRBV4-1; the D is unclear. Looked up from germline, CDR1 is MGHRA and CDR2 is YSYEKL. V lost 3 bases, J lost 10 bases, and 10 bases lay in between. The CDR3 spans 13 residues. This CDR3 is CASSHASESPLHF. The CDR3 DNA sequence: TGCGCCAGCAGCCATGCGTCTGAATCACCCCTCCACTTT.

This chain joins TRBV19 and TRBJ1-2, with a weak D call TRBD1 (5 bases). The CDR3 extends over 12 amino acids. V lost 6 bases and J lost 8, with 13 bases in between. Germline V gene lookup returns CDR1 LNHDA and CDR2 SQIVND (reference sequence). The CDR3 DNA is TGTGCCAGTAGCCTCCTTAGGGGCGGCTACACCTTC. Amino acid sequence: CASSLLRGGYTF. Variable domain in full (rest from reference TRBV19 and TRBJ1-2): DGGITQSPKYLFRKEGQNVTLSCEQNLNHDAMYWYRQDPGQGLRLIYYSQIVNDFQKGDIAEGYSVSREKKESFPLTVTSAQKNPTAFYLCASSLLRGGYTFGSGTRLTVV.

This chain uses TRBV6-2 or TRBV6-3 with TRBJ2-1, with 10 bases fitting TRBD2. There are 15 residues in the CDR3. From germline, CDR1 is MNHEY and CDR2 SVGEGT. V lost 2 bases to trimming and J lost 7 bases; unmatched junction nucleotides: 5. The CDR3 sequence: CASSYIAGGENEQFF. The CDR3 DNA sequence: TGTGCCAGCAGTTACATAGCGGGGGGAGAGAATGAGCAGTTCTTC.

The rearrangement uses TRBV27 and TRBJ2-2; no clear D. Germline lookup yields CDR1 MNHEY and CDR2 SMNVEV (reference sequence). The CDR3 contains 14 residues. Trimming took off 6 bases at V and 4 bases at J, with 12 bases between the two ends. CDR3 residues: CASSSLGPTGELFF. The CDR3 nucleotides read TGTGCCAGCAGCTCCCTTGGGCCCACCGGGGAGCTGTTTTTT.

Concerning this clonotype itself: One base away lies a much larger clone, so this may be a sequencing read error. The chain joins TRBV30 to TRBJ1-1; a possible D gene is TRBD1 (5 bases). CDR1 GTSNPN and CDR2 SVGIG come from the germline V gene (reference sequence). The V end was cut by 4 bases, the J end by 0 bases, with 18 bases between. CDR3 length: 16 amino acids. CDR3 in amino acids: CAWKAGKIKMNTEAFF. The CDR3 nucleotides read TGTGCCTGGAAGGCAGGGAAGATTAAAATGAACACTGAAGCTTTCTTT.

Ten or more counts support this clonotype. The chain carries TRBV6-1 and TRBJ2-1; 9 nucleotides align to TRBD1. J lost 4 bases, V lost 6 bases, and 7 bases had no gene match. The length of the CDR3 is 15 residues. Germline V CDR1 and CDR2: MNHNS, SASEGT. As DNA, the CDR3 is TGTGCCAGCAGGAGGACAGGGGTTGGGTACAATGAGCAGTTCTTC. It encodes CASRRTGVGYNEQFF.

This chain joins TRBV28 and TRBJ2-7; maybe TRBD1 (6 bases). V shed 5 bases and J shed 1 base, with 18 bases lying between them. Germline values: CDR1 MDHEN, CDR2 SYDVKM. The CDR3 extends over 16 amino acids. CDR3 in DNA: TGTGCCAGCAGTCCCCCCGGGACAAGTCCTTCCTACGAGCAGTACTTC. Residues: CASSPPGTSPSYEQYF.

The rearrangement joins TRBV11-1 to TRBJ2-7, with 7 bases lining up with TRBD1. Looked up from germline, CDR1 is SGHAT and CDR2 is FQDESV (reference sequence). This CDR3 spans 15 amino acids. V shed 5 bases and J 9 bases; nucleotides not matched to a gene: 16. DNA for the CDR3: TGTGCCAGCAGCGACCCCCGACAGGGAAATAGGTGGCAGTACTTC. As protein: CASSDPRQGNRWQYF.

The J gene is TRBJ1-1, the V gene TRBV19; no clear D gene. The V end lost 6 bases, the J end lost 8 bases, and 16 bases lay between the germline ends. This CDR3 spans 13 amino acids. Germline lookup yields CDR1 LNHDA and CDR2 SQIVND (reference sequence). The DNA for the CDR3 is TGTGCCAGTAGCTCTTTGGCCGGGATGGAAGCTTTCTTT. Residues: CASSSLAGMEAFF.

The rearrangement links TRBV10-1 to TRBJ2-3; TRBD1 agrees at 8 bases. The CDR3 loop spans 15 amino acids. Germline CDR1 and CDR2: WNHNN and SYGVQD (reference sequence). Trimming at V came to 4 bases and at J to 4 bases, leaving 7 bases not matched to a gene. The chain's CDR3 is CASSVGQGGPDTQYF. CDR3 DNA sequence: TGCGCCAGCAGTGTAGGACAGGGAGGCCCAGATACGCAGTATTTT.

This clonotype was detected many times. The chain combines TRBV10-3 with TRBJ2-5, with no clear D. Germline lookup yields CDR1 ENHRY and CDR2 SYGVKD. The CDR3 extends over 13 amino acids. V dropped 0 bases and J dropped 1 base, with 3 bases sitting between them. DNA for the CDR3: TGTGCCATCAGTGAGTCTAGCCAAGAGACCCAGTACTTC. Protein sequence: CAISESSQETQYF.

The chain has TRBV6-5 and TRBJ2-2, with a possible D match to TRBD2 (7 bases). Between the trimmed V and J ends, which lost 0 bases and 4 bases, there was a span of 12 bases. This CDR3 has 16 residues. Germline values: CDR1 MNHEY, CDR2 SVGAGI. The CDR3 bases are TGTGCCAGCAGTTACTCGGGGGGGGCCATCACCGGGGAGCTGTTTTTT. Protein sequence: CASSYSGGAITGELFF.

This clonotype was counted at least ten times. This chain links TRBV7-8 with TRBJ2-3; D not resolved. The germline gives CDR1 SGHVS, CDR2 FQNEAQ. The CDR3 consists of 15 residues. Trimming stripped 1 base from V and 7 bases from J, with 15 bases between. The CDR3 DNA follows: TGTGCCAGCAGCTTAGGAAGTGGCTACGGGCATACGCAGTATTTT. Its protein product is CASSLGSGYGHTQYF.

The J gene is TRBJ2-5, the V gene TRBV5-1; a possible D gene is TRBD2 (7 bases). The CDR3 consists of 13 residues. With 9 bases removed from V and 5 bases from J, the gap between germline ends came to 17 bases. Germline V lookup: CDR1 SGHRS, CDR2 YFSETQ. The CDR3 loop reads CATKTGGEETQYF. CDR3 in DNA: TGCGCCACCAAAACGGGGGGCGAGGAGACCCAGTACTTC. Filled out from reference TRBV5-1 and TRBJ2-5, the complete variable domain reads KAGVTQTPRYLIKTRGQQVTLSCSPISGHRSVSWYQQTPGQGLQFLFEYFSETQRNKGNFPGRFSGRQFSNSRSEMNVSTLELGDSALYLCATKTGGEETQYFGPGTRLLVL.

The chain couples TRBV7-8 to TRBJ1-6, with TRBD1 as a possible D gene (6 bases). V was trimmed by 5 bases and J by 8 bases, leaving 13 bases between them. The CDR3 contains 14 residues. Germline V gene data show CDR1 as SGHVS and CDR2 as FQNEAQ. The CDR3 sequence is CASSLRDNDSPLHF. In DNA, the CDR3 is TGTGCCAGCAGCCTCCGGGACAACGATTCACCCCTCCACTTT.

In its sample, this clonotype was seen a few times. This sequence joins TRBV29-1 and TRBJ1-2, with D possibly matching TRBD1 (5 bases). V lost 0 bases, J lost 2 bases, and 7 bases lay in between. The CDR3 runs 13 residues. The germline V gene has CDR1 SQVTM and CDR2 ANQGSEA. The CDR3 DNA is TGCAGCGTTGAAGAGACAGCCAACTATGGCTACACCTTC. Protein product: CSVEETANYGYTF.

There are many counts of this clonotype. The chain joins TRBV11-2 to TRBJ1-5; D possibly corresponds to TRBD1 (5 bases). This CDR3 region has 15 residues. CDR1 and CDR2 (germline): SGHAT, FQNNGV. Trimming left V 1 base short and J 2 bases short, with 9 bases between. CDR3 residues: CASSLGFRGNQPQHF. CDR3 nucleotide sequence: TGTGCCAGCAGCTTAGGGTTCAGGGGCAATCAGCCCCAGCATTTT.

At least ten counts were recorded for this clonotype. The rearrangement joins TRBV2 to TRBJ1-2, with 8 nucleotides matching TRBD1. Germline V gives CDR1 SNHLY, CDR2 FYNNEI. Losses at the gene ends were 7 bases for V and 4 bases for J; bases not matched to a gene: 5. The CDR3 totals 13 residues. CDR3 sequence: CASTQGQGYGYTF. The CDR3 DNA is TGTGCCAGCACCCAAGGACAGGGCTATGGCTACACCTTC.

The gene calls are TRBV14 and TRBJ2-7, with TRBD1 identical over 8 bases. This CDR3 is built from 16 residues. Germline V gene data show CDR1 as SGHDN and CDR2 as FVKESK. V lost 3 bases and J lost 0; bases outside the gene matches: 7. For the CDR3, the DNA is TGTGCCAGCAGCCACCCGAGGGACAGGAACTCCTACGAGCAGTACTTC. This sequence encodes CASSHPRDRNSYEQYF.

This clonotype was counted ten times or more. The chain joins TRBV2 to TRBJ1-2; D gene unclear. CDR1 is SNHLY, CDR2 FYNNEI, per germline. This CDR3 has 15 residues. Trimming stripped 7 bases from V and 4 bases from J, with 19 bases between. The CDR3 sequence is CASNDPSRQPYGYTF. The DNA of the CDR3 is TGTGCCAGCAACGACCCCAGCAGGCAGCCCTATGGCTACACCTTC.

This clonotype was observed at least ten times. The CDR3 coding sequence is TGTGCCAGCACCAAACACCGTGGGAGACCTGAAGCTTTCTTT. It yields the protein CASTKHRGRPEAFF. This sequence joins TRBV2 and TRBJ1-1; D is unclear. CDR1 and CDR2 (germline): SNHLY, FYNNEI. The CDR3 totals 14 residues. Trimming took off 7 bases at V and 6 bases at J, with 18 bases between the two ends.